Below, 9 T cell receptor beta chains from the same sample are listed, as sequenced in a study of OX40 agonist ivuxolimab in advanced cancers. Sequenced by immunoSEQ multiplex PCR; TCRdb stores in-frame clones only, minus some. The sample has more than 50,000 clones; around 85% are singletons. Sample: CD4+ or CD8+ T cells sorted from blood, taken in a trial of the OX40 agonist ivuxolimab. These receptors originate from an adult with an advanced solid tumor such as melanoma, head and neck, liver or kidney cancer.

The chain couples TRBV6-6 to TRBJ2-3, with D hard to call. V lost 2 bases to trimming and J lost 4 bases, with 10 bases between them. The CDR3 runs to 14 residues. Germline V CDR1 and CDR2: MNHNY, SVGAGI (reference sequence). The CDR3 DNA reads TGTGCCAGCAGTTACAGTCCCCCCTCAGATACGCAGTATTTT. Translated: CASSYSPPSDTQYF.

The J gene is TRBJ2-1, the V gene TRBV19, with no clear D. This CDR3 region has 15 residues. CDR1 and CDR2 from the germline V gene are LNHDA and SQIVND (reference sequence). The V and J ends lost 6 bases and 7 bases respectively, with 19 bases between them. CDR3 amino acids: CASSLYHTRLNEQFF. The CDR3 DNA follows: TGTGCCAGTAGCTTGTACCACACGCGGTTGAATGAGCAGTTCTTC.

This clone was counted a few times. The J gene is TRBJ2-1, the V gene TRBV7-2; weak D call: TRBD1 (5 bases). Trimming cost V 5 bases and J 7 bases, with 21 bases left between them. The CDR3 contains 16 residues. Germline V gene data show CDR1 as SGHTA and CDR2 as FQGNSA. CDR3 coding DNA: TGTGCCAGCAGCCCGCGACACCTCAGGGTAGGGAATGAGCAGTTCTTC. This gives the protein CASSPRHLRVGNEQFF. Filled out from reference TRBV7-2 and TRBJ2-1, the complete variable domain reads GAGVSQSPSNKVTEKGKDVELRCDPISGHTALYWYRQSLGQGLEFLIYFQGNSAPDKSGLPSDRFSAERTGGSVSTLTIQRTQQEDSAVYLCASSPRHLRVGNEQFFGPGTRLTVL.

V is TRBV30 and J is TRBJ1-5; unclear D gene. V lost 0 bases and J 5 bases, leaving 8 bases between the germline ends. Germline V gives CDR1 GTSNPN, CDR2 SVGIG (reference sequence). The CDR3 length is 13 residues. The CDR3 nucleotides are TGTGCCTGGAGTGTTCAAAGGGATCAGCCCCAGCATTTT. As protein: CAWSVQRDQPQHF. The whole variable domain, remainder taken from reference TRBV30 and TRBJ1-5, is SQTIHQWPATLVQPVGSPLSLECTVEGTSNPNLYWYRQAAGRGLQLLFYSVGIGQISSEVPQNLSASRPQDRQFILSSKKLLLSDSGFYLCAWSVQRDQPQHFGDGTRLSIL.

V usage is TRBV6-5 and J usage is TRBJ2-5; TRBD2 agrees at 8 bases. The CDR3 is made up of 13 amino acids. V lost 6 bases, J lost 5 bases, and 5 bases stayed unmatched. Germline values: CDR1 MNHEY, CDR2 SVGAGI. The CDR3 DNA is TGTGCCAGCAGCCGAGCGGGGGTGGAGACCCAGTACTTC. Its protein is CASSRAGVETQYF.

J is TRBJ1-1 and V is TRBV7-9; a weak D match, TRBD1 (6 bases). Germline V gene lookup returns CDR1 SEHNR and CDR2 FQNEAQ (reference sequence). CDR3 length: 13 residues. V was pared by 8 bases and J by 0 bases, with 10 bases between. CDR3 bases: TGTGCCAGCTACAGGGAAATGAACACTGAAGCTTTCTTT. It codes for CASYREMNTEAFF.

This clone was found once. The chain is built from TRBV29-1 and TRBJ1-4, with 9 bases that match TRBD1. CDR1 is SQVTM, CDR2 ANQGSEA, per germline. The CDR3 has 12 residues. Trimming took 7 bases from V and 6 from J; bases not matched to a gene: 3. CDR3 DNA: TGCAGCGCCGGGGACAGGGATGAAAAACTGTTTTTT. Translated, it gives CSAGDRDEKLFF.

The chain has TRBV19 and TRBJ1-1, with 7 nucleotides matching TRBD1. Germline assignment: CDR1 LNHDA and CDR2 SQIVND (reference sequence). The J segment lost 0 bases and the V segment lost 5 bases, leaving 6 bases of the junction unmatched. The CDR3 sequence is 15 residues long. For the CDR3, the DNA is TGTGCCAGTAGTCCGGGGGGACAGTTGAACACTGAAGCTTTCTTT. Translation: CASSPGGQLNTEAFF.

J is TRBJ2-3 and V is TRBV10-3; D is possibly TRBD2 (6 bases). Trimming took 1 base from V and 0 from J, leaving 11 bases between them. Germline V CDR1 and CDR2: ENHRY, SYGVKD. The CDR3 is 16 residues long. The CDR3 spells CAISEYMGTSTDTQYF. The CDR3 region has the DNA TGTGCCATCAGTGAGTACATGGGGACTAGCACAGATACGCAGTATTTT.